The T cell receptor (beta chain) under discussion was sequenced for a study of cytomegalovirus exposure and HLA in healthy donors (dated 2017 in TCRdb). Study-wide context: In an earlier analysis of fewer than 750 of the donors, about 260 Gb of sequence data and roughly 100 million unique TCR beta sequences from 150 million to 200 million T cells were reported. Every repertoire in the discovery cohort had been generated on one and the same sequencing platform. Of the roughly 390 genotyped donors, 65% to 90% were placed in the genetic ancestry cluster associated with self-reported Caucasian donors. A later genetic analysis took genome-wide SNP genotypes for about 55% of the 666 donors and used that subset as a discovery cohort. In the later analysis, no new phenotypic data were used to find candidate immune exposures; instead, reliance was placed on TCR beta sequences and their occurrence across donors. A later analysis re-analyzed previously published TCR beta repertoires from roughly 600 donors and added high-resolution HLA genotyping to study TCR occurrence patterns. The study aimed to test whether cataloging public T cell receptors could reveal signatures of past pathogen exposure. An earlier analysis of several hundred of the donors used high-throughput TCR beta sequencing to judge whether each TCR beta V gene segment behaved as functional or pseudogenic. Donor age, sex, ethnicity and CMV serostatus were compiled together with the repertoire data. Both class I and class II loci were covered by HLA typing, at four-digit resolution. Roughly 5 DR-DQ haplotypes were handled as single units for association and clustering, since linkage in the cohort was strong. High-throughput TCR immunosequencing, statistical association of individual TCRs with disease status, and machine learning were combined to predict cytomegalovirus infection status. Besides the first cohort of about 730 subjects, a separate validation cohort made up of some 110 different subjects was used. An early release covering roughly 640 HLA-typed donors comprised roughly 300 gigabases of sequencing data and 85 million to 100 million unique TCR sequences. Among almost 400 genotyped donors of the cohort, an average of around 240,000 unique TCR beta nucleotide sequences were sequenced per donor, roughly 18% of them non-productive. The number of typed donors differed by locus: about 620-640 for A, B, C, DRB1 and DQB1; 500 to 550 for DQA1; 606 for DPA1; and some 430 for DPB1. The study profiled the T cell repertoires of 666 subjects by immunosequencing and related them to cytomegalovirus serostatus. General study outcomes and caveats: A later analysis found that TCR association rates varied across HLA loci, with DRB1 alleles showing the most associated TCRs and HLA-C alleles the fewest. A cluster of highly shared sequence variants was judged likely to be a technical artifact of the sequencing pipeline. Because the 87-base-pair reads could not distinguish some IMGT-functional V segments, including TRBV6-2 and TRBV6-3, those segments were excluded. Compared with equally common non-associated chains, HLA-associated TCR beta chains in a later analysis were more clonally expanded and had lower generation probabilities. According to a later analysis, parvovirus B19, influenza, CMV and Epstein-Barr virus appeared linked to several top co-occurrence clusters. Because counts were too low, fewer than 20 rarely observed V segments, including chromosome 9 orphons, were excluded from the earlier analysis of a few hundred of the donors. Strong co-occurrence of HLA alleles, especially DR and DQ, made assigning TCR associations to individual alleles difficult. The cohort was sequenced for TCR beta chains only, and without alpha or paired-chain data the features that could be detected were limited. In vitro tests confirmed that a few of the cytomegalovirus-associated TCR beta chains recognize cytomegalovirus antigens. Most TCR sequences were observed very rarely across donors, whereas some public TCRs were present in many individuals. A total of some 180 TCR beta chains were listed by the study as associated with cytomegalovirus. Linkage disequilibrium might explain the correlated functional status among segregating V segments, but an unknown experimental factor could not be ruled out. In a later genetic analysis, a missense DCLRE1C variant was associated with V-gene and J-gene trimming of TCR beta chains, and the association was replicated in an independent cohort. The authors suggested that the approach could potentially be generalized to other disease states and immunological phenotypes. Most CMV-associated TCR beta chains appeared to be HLA-restricted in a later analysis, and the HLA associations seemed to be driven largely by CMV exposure. Presence/absence analyses assumed roughly uniform sequencing depth across donors, an assumption that may not hold. A further reported finding was that TCR beta sequences accurately predicted the HLA-A and HLA-B alleles for most subjects in the first cohort. In both the original and validation cohorts, the classifier was reported to diagnose cytomegalovirus status with high specificity and sensitivity. Immune exposure information for the cohort was limited to CMV serostatus. In an earlier analysis of approximately 590 of the donors, most TCR beta V segments appeared in productive rearrangements about 90% or about 30% of the time, broadly matching IMGT annotations. Compared with the approximately 720-donor mean, donors in an Asian-associated ancestry cluster had fewer N-insertions in productive TCRs, according to a later genetic analysis. Because HLA typing was unavailable for some donors at each locus, only the typed subset was used in association tests. In a later analysis, about 16,000 TCR beta sequences were associated with specific HLA alleles at a false discovery rate of 0.05.

A remark on this clone: Its antigen is unknown. Within one base of it there is no much larger clone, and no base qualities were kept.

Receptors were amplified or captured by the immunoSEQ multiplex PCR assay. For the multiplex PCR, a mixture combining 60 forward primers for TCR Vbeta segments and 13 reverse primers for TCR Jbeta segments was used. The CDR3 region of rearranged TCR beta genes was amplified from genomic DNA by a multiplex PCR assay. The amplified TCR beta libraries were sequenced on the Illumina HiSeq System as 87-base-pair reads. As for the original processing: A later analysis counted tens of millions of unique TCR beta chains across the 666 repertoires, and approximately 11 million of these chains were shared by at least two donors. A nearest-neighbor algorithm error-corrected the raw reads and collapsed the reads into unique sequences, merging closely related sequences to remove PCR and sequencing errors. V, D and J gene segments were assigned by aligning CDR3 sequences to IMGT reference sequences. For a sequence to be retained, at least a six-nucleotide match to both a V gene segment and a J gene segment was required. Rearrangements were classified as productive when the CDR3 lacked stop codons and remained in frame with V and J, and all other rearrangements were classified as non-productive. Following IMGT convention, CDR3 was defined as the stretch from the second conserved V-encoded cysteine to the conserved J-encoded phenylalanine. The earlier analysis of 587 of the donors excluded sequences that lacked an unambiguous match to a single V gene segment. An earlier analysis of 587 of the donors classified V segments as functional when productive rearrangements were above 56.7% and as segregating when the standard deviation between donors was above 5%. A statistical classification framework was developed to diagnose cytomegalovirus status using the catalog of TCR beta chain sequences. V and J gene assignment, in a later analysis, came from comparing TCR nucleotide sequences with IMGT/GENE-DB human TR gene sequences. Using the TCRdist pipeline, a later analysis assigned CDR3 sequences along with most-parsimonious VDJ recombination scenarios. A later analysis defined each TCR beta chain by its CDR3 amino acid sequence plus V-gene family, and excluded reads lacking a unique V-gene family. As a way to deal with suspected cross-contamination and a sequencing artifact, a later analysis dropped approximately 570 nucleotide sequences that were highly shared and had low generation probability. For each public chain, a later analysis derived a clonal expansion index from normalized ranks of inferred template counts within each repertoire. In a later analysis, generation probabilities were computed with a VDJ recombination model fitted to out-of-frame rearrangements, and the resulting probabilities were checked against IGoR. Hypergeometric tests were used in a later analysis to score TCR-TCR, TCR-HLA and TCR-CMV co-occurrence, with a repertoire-size bias correction applied to the TCR pairs. To estimate false discovery rates, a later analysis permuted the HLA or CMV assignments 20 times. In a later analysis, co-occurring TCRs were grouped using DBSCAN, with TCRdist sequence similarity added in when clustering inside HLA-allele-positive subsets. Repertoires with fewer than 30,000 or more than 120,000 public chains, plus five repertoires with anomalous nucleotide sharing, were excluded from co-occurrence clustering. Sourced from immuneACCESS, this table was stored by TCRdb with only in-frame sequences that have V and J called. A share of the clones is absent; for the studies checked, an unresolved V gene accounts for under half, and the remainder has no known explanation. D and trimming were read from the DNA, whereas the V and J calls and clone size are those reported in that table. Across this sample there are around 170,000 clones, with over 70% seen only once. Of the sample, approximately 6.8% is held by the ten largest clones.

The cohort consisted of some 730 healthy bone marrow donors. At the time of sampling, all cohort members were nominally healthy, though unrecorded immune exposures were likely present. The donor tested CMV seropositive, placing the donor among the 250 to 350 seropositive members of the cohort. A peripheral blood sample was collected from each donor, and TCR beta sequencing was performed on peripheral blood mononuclear cells. Genomic DNA extraction from the blood cell samples was performed with the Qiagen DNeasy Blood Extraction Kit. The CDR3 runs 16 amino acids, cysteine and phenylalanine included. The read is trimmed to its CDR3 DNA, 48 bases read in frame from base 1. CDR1 LNHDA and CDR2 SQIVND are derived from the germline V gene (reference sequence). For this chain, trimming is 5 bases at the V end and 1 base at the J end, and the number of junction bases without a gene match is 9.

The V and J genes are TRBV19 and TRBJ1-2; TRBD1 fits 8 bases in the junction. This TCR derives from a woman aged 40 to 50 in good health and CMV-seropositive. Sequenced sample: PBMCs. The nucleotide sequence is given as TGTGCCAGTAGTCTCCTAGGACAGGGCGGTAACTATGGCTACACCTTC. It specifies CASSLLGQGGNYGYTF.